The clone carrying this T cell receptor beta chain was counted a few times. TCRdb's table, derived via immunoSEQ multiplex PCR, lists solely in-frame clones and lacks some. The repertoire holds fewer than 6,500 clones, around 70% seen once, with roughly 60% in the top ten. The data originate from a study of OX40 agonist ivuxolimab in advanced cancers. The CDR3 totals 14 residues. Germline lookup yields CDR1 SGHRS and CDR2 YFSETQ. Germline trimming cut 10 bases from V and 6 bases from J; bases unmatched to any gene: 14. Sequences were derived from CD4+ or CD8+ T cells sorted from blood, sampled in a trial of the OX40 agonist ivuxolimab. This sequence originates from an adult with an advanced solid tumor such as melanoma, head and neck, liver or kidney cancer. The chain combines TRBV5-1 with TRBJ2-5, with 8 bases matching TRBD1. The CDR3, as DNA: TGCGCCTCCCAGGACAGGGCCGGTCAAAAGACCCAGTACTTC. Translated, it gives CASQDRAGQKTQYF.